This TCR beta chain was captured in a study of CD8 T cells in Susac syndrome (dated by TCRdb to the late 2010s). Study-level background: Whether CD8+ T cell activation and differentiation in Susac syndrome was antigen driven was tested using repertoire sequencing. The clonality of the CD8+ T cell repertoire was compared across approximately 11 healthy donors, around 14 Susac syndrome patients and under 18 multiple sclerosis patients.

Turning to this clonotype: Its antigen is still unknown. No base quality values were provided; no much bigger clone lies one nucleotide off.

Peripheral blood CD8+ and CD4+ T cells from healthy donors, Susac syndrome patients and multiple sclerosis patients were profiled using high-throughput TCR beta sequencing. The multiple sclerosis controls were treatment-naive patients whose relapsing-remitting disease, either stable or active, fulfilled the revised McDonald criteria. Bulk CD8+ and CD4+ T cells were purified by magnetic negative isolation, whereas CD8+ TEMRA cells were enriched by FACS. Blood was drawn into EDTA tubes, processed within 24 hours, and PBMCs were isolated by density gradient centrifugation. PBMCs destined for TCR sequencing were cryopreserved in liquid nitrogen and later thawed in a 37 °C water bath. Purity of sorted or isolated CD4+, CD8+ and CD8+ TEMRA cells was at least 90%. RNA was extracted using the RNeasy kit, and roughly 0.5 to 1 microgram was reverse transcribed with random hexamers. The immunoSEQ multiplex PCR assay, which covers 54 Vbeta and 13 Jbeta segments, was used to amplify TCR beta CDR3 regions. Bias from PCR amplification was corrected by using a synthetic template baseline for primer optimization and for computational correction. The source study handled its data this way. Reads were annotated to V, D and J genes according to IMGT and were analyzed with immunoSEQ Analyzer, with only productive sequences retained. Clonality was calculated as one minus the Shannon entropy normalized by log2 of the number of productive unique sequences. For each patient and control, public and private clones were evaluated among the 100 most prevalent clones. A clone was defined as Susac-specific if it was absent from the healthy and MS cohorts, from about a thousand published viral clones and from other ImmuneACCESS disease sequences. TCRdb reprocessing: public reads trimmed at Q25 with fastp, clones called with MiXCR, in-frame beta chains kept. Merged by CDR3 protein, the rows form single entries marked with the most common genes and DNA. V and J calls and clone size were set by TCRdb, not the authors. The sample profile shows 210,000 or so distinct CDR3 sequences; roughly 92% of them were found once. The top ten hold 0.1% to 0.15% of the sample.

Including cysteine and phenylalanine, the CDR3 has 13 amino acids. This entry keeps only the CDR3 DNA: 39 bases, framed from base 1. Trimming leaves V shorter by 6 bases and J shorter by 2 bases, with the junction holding 5 bases beyond the gene matches. CDR1 and CDR2 are drawn from the germline V gene: SGHRS, YFSETQ. Summary of the overall study and its limitations: The study acknowledged that relatively few individuals were included in the TCR sequencing and HLA analysis.

The sequence was obtained from a human donor with multiple sclerosis. Sequencing was carried out using CD8+ T cells from PBMCs. The chain is encoded by TRBV5-1 joined to TRBJ2-7, with 7 central nucleotides matching TRBD1. The base sequence is TGCGCCAGCATTGTCGACAGGGCCTACGAGCAGTACTTC. This gives the protein CASIVDRAYEQYF.